These T cell receptor beta chains were read from a single sample in a study of T cell repertoires in cytomegalovirus infection. TCRdb called the reads again in MiXCR, with one record for every CDR3 protein. Of approximately 500,000 distinct CDR3 sequences listed, about 11% are singletons. The specimen was PBMCs. The receptor source for this set is a human donor in good health (CMV status not recorded). Some clones in this sample may be carry-over from other donors' samples. CDR3s include the opening cysteine and the closing phenylalanine or tryptophan. Each record gives: D gene, V gene, J gene, clone size, CDR3 DNA, CDR3 protein. A D gene is named only where the DNA matches it firmly. Size is omitted from some rows. Given values are once, few, many or a class for expanded clones.

TRBD2,TRBV29-1,TRBJ2-3,many,TGCAGCGTTGCGCCTAGCGGGATGAGAGATACGCAGTATTTT,CSVAPSGMRDTQYF
TRBD1,TRBV10-3,TRBJ1-5,many,TGTGCCATCAGTGTGGCAGGGGGAGATCAGCCCCAGCATTTT,CAISVAGGDQPQHF
TRBD1,TRBV19,TRBJ1-1,-,TGTGCCAGTACCTCTACGACTCCAGGGGGCATGAACACTGAAGCTTTCTTT,CASTSTTPGGMNTEAFF
-,TRBV19,TRBJ1-6,-,TGTGCCAGTAGAAACCCGGGAACCAATTCACCCCTCCACTTT,CASRNPGTNSPLHF
-,TRBV4-2,TRBJ2-1,many,TGTGCCAGCAGCCAGGGGAGGCCACCGAGCGATGAGCAGTTCTTC,CASSQGRPPSDEQFF
-,TRBV29-1,TRBJ1-3,few,TGCAGCGTTGCCTCTGGAAACACCATATATTTT,CSVASGNTIYF
-,TRBV7-8,TRBJ2-7,many,TGTGCCAGCAGCTGGGACACCCCTGGCGACGAGCACTTC,CASSWDTPGDEHF
-,TRBV7-7,TRBJ2-1,many,TGTGCTAGCAGCCTAAATCCCGGAACTACCAATGAGCAGTTCTTC,CASSLNPGTTNEQFF
-,TRBV29-1,TRBJ1-1,few,TGCAGCGTTGGTGGGAGATCTGACACTATGAACACTGAAGCTTTCTTT,CSVGGRSDTMNTEAFF
TRBD1,TRBV20-1,TRBJ1-2,many,TGCAGTGCCCCCCTGACAGGGCTTAACTATGGCTACACCTTC,CSAPLTGLNYGYTF
-,TRBV20-1,TRBJ2-5,few,TGCAGTGGAGGCTCTCAAGAGACCCAGTACTTC,CSGGSQETQYF
-,TRBV10-3,TRBJ2-3,many,TGTGCCATCAGTTCAGAGGGGCCAGATACGCAGTATTTT,CAISSEGPDTQYF
-,TRBV27,TRBJ1-2,-,TGTGCCAGCAGTTTATTGAGCAGACGGATTTATGGCTACACCTTC,CASSLLSRRIYGYTF
TRBD2,TRBV10-3,TRBJ2-3,few,TGTGCCATCACCTCGACTAGCGGGAGTACCGGAGATACGCAGTATTTT,CAITSTSGSTGDTQYF
-,TRBV11-2,TRBJ1-3,few,TGTGCCACCCTCCCCTGGGGGGGAAACACCATATATTTT,CATLPWGGNTIYF
-,TRBV3-1,TRBJ2-2,few,TGTGCCAGCAGTTACCAGGGTAACACCGGGGAGCTGTTTTTT,CASSYQGNTGELFF
TRBD2,TRBV6-4,TRBJ2-3,many,TGTGCCAGCAGCGACGGTAGCGGGGACACAGATACGCAGTATTTT,CASSDGSGDTDTQYF
TRBD1,TRBV19,TRBJ2-1,few,TGTGCCAGTAGCCCCCGGGACAGGGGTAAGAATGAGCAGTTCTTC,CASSPRDRGKNEQFF
-,TRBV23-1,TRBJ1-6,few,TGCGCCAGCAGTCCGCGGACAAGCCCAATCGGTTCACCCCTCCACTTT,CASSPRTSPIGSPLHF
TRBD2,TRBV5-4,TRBJ2-2,-,TGTGCCAGCAGCTCGGGACTAGCGGGAGGGCTACTTACCGGGGAGCTGTTTTTT,CASSSGLAGGLLTGELFF